Given below is one TCR beta chain in context. This record belongs to a study of Graves' ophthalmopathy and Graves' hyperthyroidism. V was trimmed by 4 bases and J by 5 bases, leaving 14 bases between them. The CDR3 is made up of 15 amino acids. CDR1 and CDR2 from the germline V gene are LGHNA and YSLEER. The sequenced template was RNA, covering the TCR beta CDR3 region. Second-round multiplex PCR followed a first-round RT-PCR using HTBI primers. TCRdb called the multiplex PCR reads again in MiXCR, with one record for every CDR3 protein. The profile shows around 1.1 million distinct CDR3 sequences, less than 45% of them singletons.

The chain joins TRBV4-3 to TRBJ1-4, with a possible D match to TRBD1 (5 bases). The TCR sequence derives from an adult man with Graves' hyperthyroidism. The specimen sequenced was peripheral blood or thyroid tissue (not recorded which). The CDR3 loop is CASSPRQSGNEKLFF. The CDR3 DNA is TGCGCCAGCAGCCCACGCCAGTCAGGGAATGAAAAACTGTTTTTT.